These T cell receptor beta chains were read from a single sample in a study of T-cell memory formation after mild COVID-19. TCRdb passed the 5' RACE reads through MiXCR, listing each CDR3 protein once. The repertoire includes 450,000 to 650,000 distinct CDR3 sequences, roughly 18% of them detected once, and about 12% sits in the top ten. Sequenced material: PBMCs or a T cell subset sorted from them (not recorded which). The receptors derive from an adult woman who had mild COVID-19 (a few samples of this study predate the infection). Cell type and time point are not known. The CDR3 runs from the conserved cysteine through the conserved F or W. Each record gives: CDR3 DNA, CDR3 protein, clone size, V gene, D gene, J gene. The D gene is left open where the match is weak. Clone size is not always given. Where it is, it says once, few, many or a class for expanded clones.

cdr3_nt: TGTGCCAGCAGCCCCACTTTCTACCGGGGCTGCCCTAGCACAGATACGCAGTATTTT; cdr3_aa: CASSPTFYRGCPSTDTQYF; clone_size: .; v_call: TRBV3-1; d_call: .; j_call: TRBJ2-3
cdr3_nt: TGTGCCAGCAGTTATCTGGCCAACTACGAGCAGTACTTC; cdr3_aa: CASSYLANYEQYF; clone_size: .; v_call: TRBV6-5; d_call: .; j_call: TRBJ2-7
cdr3_nt: TGTGCCTGGAGTTCCAAGGTTGTTACTGGGGCCAACGTCCTGACTTTC; cdr3_aa: CAWSSKVVTGANVLTF; clone_size: .; v_call: TRBV30; d_call: .; j_call: TRBJ2-6
cdr3_nt: TGTGCCAGCAGCCCAAAGGGGGCGGGACAGAATACAGATACGCAGTATTTT; cdr3_aa: CASSPKGAGQNTDTQYF; clone_size: few; v_call: TRBV7-2; d_call: .; j_call: TRBJ2-3
cdr3_nt: TGTGCCAGCAGCGTAGTTGGCGGATTGGAGACCCAGTACTTC; cdr3_aa: CASSVVGGLETQYF; clone_size: few; v_call: TRBV9; d_call: .; j_call: TRBJ2-5
cdr3_nt: TGCGCCAGCAGCCAAGATATCGCAGGGGCTGGGGAGCAGTACTTC; cdr3_aa: CASSQDIAGAGEQYF; clone_size: many; v_call: TRBV4-3; d_call: .; j_call: TRBJ2-7
cdr3_nt: TGCAGTCCCGCCAGGAAGACTCAATACGAGCAGTACTTC; cdr3_aa: CSPARKTQYEQYF; clone_size: .; v_call: TRBV20-1; d_call: .; j_call: TRBJ2-7
cdr3_nt: TGTGCCAGCAGCTTAGGGACTGCCGTTCAAGAGACCCAGTACTTC; cdr3_aa: CASSLGTAVQETQYF; clone_size: few; v_call: TRBV7-6; d_call: .; j_call: TRBJ2-5
cdr3_nt: TGTGCCAGCGAGTCAAGTGGGGGTACGAACACCGGGGAGCTGTTTTTT; cdr3_aa: CASESSGGTNTGELFF; clone_size: .; v_call: TRBV25-1; d_call: .; j_call: TRBJ2-2
cdr3_nt: TGCAGCGCGCCCTGGGTTGCGGGCGGGAATGAGCAGTTCTTC; cdr3_aa: CSAPWVAGGNEQFF; clone_size: few; v_call: TRBV29-1; d_call: .; j_call: TRBJ2-1
cdr3_nt: TGTGCCAGCTCGGCAGCCTCCAAAGAGACCCAGTACTTC; cdr3_aa: CASSAASKETQYF; clone_size: .; v_call: TRBV18; d_call: .; j_call: TRBJ2-5
cdr3_nt: TGTGCCAGCAGTGCGGGACACCCTGGGAATGAGCAGTTCTTC; cdr3_aa: CASSAGHPGNEQFF; clone_size: few; v_call: TRBV2; d_call: .; j_call: TRBJ2-1
cdr3_nt: TGTGCCAGCAGTTTGTACGGGACAGGCTATGGCTACACCTTC; cdr3_aa: CASSLYGTGYGYTF; clone_size: .; v_call: TRBV12-3/TRBV12-4; d_call: TRBD1; j_call: TRBJ1-2
cdr3_nt: TGTGCCACCAGTGACGCCCAGGGGACTGGGGCCAACGTCCTGACTTTC; cdr3_aa: CATSDAQGTGANVLTF; clone_size: once; v_call: TRBV24-1; d_call: .; j_call: TRBJ2-6
cdr3_nt: TGTGCCATCAGTGGACAGGGTATCGACAATGAGCAGTTCTTC; cdr3_aa: CAISGQGIDNEQFF; clone_size: .; v_call: TRBV10-3; d_call: TRBD1; j_call: TRBJ2-1
cdr3_nt: TGTGCCAGCAGCCCACGGGGGTTACATTCTAACACCGGGGAGCTGTTTTTT; cdr3_aa: CASSPRGLHSNTGELFF; clone_size: .; v_call: TRBV11-3; d_call: .; j_call: TRBJ2-2
cdr3_nt: TGCGCCAGCAGCTTGGAGCCGGGGTCAGTCTACGAGCAGTACTTC; cdr3_aa: CASSLEPGSVYEQYF; clone_size: .; v_call: TRBV5-1; d_call: .; j_call: TRBJ2-7
cdr3_nt: TGTGCCAGCAGCGCACCCGGGTCCCGGCTTGGCGAGCAGTACTTC; cdr3_aa: CASSAPGSRLGEQYF; clone_size: few; v_call: TRBV9; d_call: .; j_call: TRBJ2-7
cdr3_nt: TGTGCCAGCTCACCTTTGGGGACCTTAAGCTCCTACAATGAGCAGTTCTTC; cdr3_aa: CASSPLGTLSSYNEQFF; clone_size: .; v_call: TRBV18; d_call: .; j_call: TRBJ2-1
cdr3_nt: TGTGCCAGCAGGCTCGGGGGGAGCTACGAGCAGTACTTC; cdr3_aa: CASRLGGSYEQYF; clone_size: few; v_call: TRBV27; d_call: TRBD2; j_call: TRBJ2-7
cdr3_nt: TGTGCCACCAGTGATTCCTATGGGGGGGAGAATGGCTACACCTTC; cdr3_aa: CATSDSYGGENGYTF; clone_size: few; v_call: TRBV24-1; d_call: .; j_call: TRBJ1-2
cdr3_nt: TGTGCCAGTAGTATATCCCCTAGCGGGAGGTTACCGTACAATGAGCAGTTCTTC; cdr3_aa: CASSISPSGRLPYNEQFF; clone_size: .; v_call: TRBV19; d_call: TRBD2; j_call: TRBJ2-1
cdr3_nt: TGCGCCAGCAGCTCCGACACGGGACTGGGAAATGAGCAGTTCTTC; cdr3_aa: CASSSDTGLGNEQFF; clone_size: few; v_call: TRBV5-1; d_call: .; j_call: TRBJ2-1
cdr3_nt: TGTGCCAGCAGTTACTCGTACCGGGACCCCCGTACCGGAGATACGCAGTATTTT; cdr3_aa: CASSYSYRDPRTGDTQYF; clone_size: many; v_call: TRBV6-2/TRBV6-3; d_call: .; j_call: TRBJ2-3
cdr3_nt: TGTGCCAGCAGCTTAATGGGGGCGTTGATAAATGAGCAGTTCTTC; cdr3_aa: CASSLMGALINEQFF; clone_size: few; v_call: TRBV7-3; d_call: .; j_call: TRBJ2-1
cdr3_nt: TGTGCCAGCAGGTTACGAGACGACAGGGTCTCCTACGAGCAGTACTTC; cdr3_aa: CASRLRDDRVSYEQYF; clone_size: .; v_call: TRBV6-1; d_call: TRBD1; j_call: TRBJ2-7
cdr3_nt: TGTGCCAGCAGCTTACAGGGGTTGGGAGAGACCCAGTACTTC; cdr3_aa: CASSLQGLGETQYF; clone_size: many; v_call: TRBV5-5; d_call: TRBD1; j_call: TRBJ2-5
cdr3_nt: TGTGCCAGCAGCGCCCATCCCGGACAAGGGGATGAGCAGTTCTTC; cdr3_aa: CASSAHPGQGDEQFF; clone_size: .; v_call: TRBV7-3; d_call: .; j_call: TRBJ2-1
cdr3_nt: TGTGCCAGTAGTCTCGGTCAGGGGGTTACTGAAGCTTTCTTT; cdr3_aa: CASSLGQGVTEAFF; clone_size: few; v_call: TRBV19; d_call: TRBD1; j_call: TRBJ1-1
cdr3_nt: TGTGCCAGCAGTTTCAGGGACAGGGAGTACTTC; cdr3_aa: CASSFRDREYF; clone_size: .; v_call: TRBV12-3/TRBV12-4; d_call: TRBD1; j_call: TRBJ2-7
cdr3_nt: TGCAGTGCTAGAGCCCTGAACGGCGGCCAAGAGACCCAGTACTTC; cdr3_aa: CSARALNGGQETQYF; clone_size: .; v_call: TRBV20-1; d_call: .; j_call: TRBJ2-5
cdr3_nt: TGTGCTAGTGGTTCCACCCGTGGGACCGTCAATGAGCAGTTCTTC; cdr3_aa: CASGSTRGTVNEQFF; clone_size: .; v_call: TRBV12-5; d_call: .; j_call: TRBJ2-1
cdr3_nt: TGTGCCAGCAGCTTGGGGGCGGGGGGGCGACAATACGAGCAGTACTTC; cdr3_aa: CASSLGAGGRQYEQYF; clone_size: few; v_call: TRBV5-4; d_call: TRBD2; j_call: TRBJ2-7